What follows are 2 T cell receptor beta chains derived from one specimen sequenced in a study of blood T cells in healthy people across ages. A second about 6 to 12 cycle PCR used barcoded and J-beta primers. TCRdb fed the 5' RACE reads into MiXCR, producing one record per CDR3 protein. The table lists about 1 million distinct CDR3 sequences, 20% to 25% of them singletons, with less than 0.85% in the top ten. A further study also used this sample, focusing on T cells of mothers and their children.

Sample: blood. These receptors originate from a girl aged 2 to 9 in good health.

This clonotype appeared a few times. The chain is built from TRBV6-2 or TRBV6-3 and TRBJ2-5; D perhaps matches TRBD1 (5 bases). The last part of the DNA fits TRBJ2-7 better; the J call may be wrong. Germline V gene data show CDR1 as MNHEY and CDR2 as SVGEGT. The CDR3 has 12 amino acids. CDR3 amino acids: CASMDKTYEQYF. CDR3 in DNA: TGTGCCAGCATGGACAAAACCTACGAGCAGTACTTC.

In this sample, this clonotype turned up a few times. This chain connects TRBV13 to TRBJ2-1, with D perhaps TRBD1 (6 bases). V was trimmed by 7 bases and J by 2 bases, leaving 24 bases between them. CDR1 and CDR2 (germline): PRHDT, FYEKMQ (reference sequence). The CDR3 has 18 amino acids. The CDR3 is CASKPVKNRESTYNEQFF. CDR3 in DNA: TGTGCCAGCAAGCCCGTGAAAAACAGGGAATCTACCTACAATGAGCAGTTCTTC.